One T cell receptor (beta chain) is described in this entry. This sample is part of a study of T cell changes during pregnancy in multiple sclerosis. Assay: immunoSEQ multiplex PCR; the TCRdb copy retains only in-frame clones and omits some. The sample lists nearly 60,000 clones, under 95% seen once, with 0.49% in the top ten. The germline V gene encodes CDR1 MGHDK and CDR2 SYGVNS. V was clipped by 8 bases and J by 5 bases, with 21 bases between them. This CDR3 is 15 amino acids long. J is TRBJ2-5 and V is TRBV25-1; D perhaps matches TRBD2 (5 bases). This clonotype was obtained from a female donor in good health, enrolled as a control in a pregnancy study. Sequences were derived from CD4+ T cells from peripheral blood mononuclear cells, sampled after pregnancy. CDR3: CASQPPVGVPETQYF. Written as DNA, the CDR3 is TGTGCCAGCCAACCTCCTGTCGGGGTTCCTGAGACCCAGTACTTC.